The next 13 T cell receptor gamma chains were all read from a single sample in a study of Vδ1+ human thymocytes. Overall study results and limits: In the thymus, TRG and TRD repertoires looked highly polyclonal with Gaussian CDR3 lengths.

No antigens are known for them. Sequences come from RNA converted to cDNA by reverse transcription. CDR3 amplicons came from multiplex PCR with pooled V-gene forward and constant-region reverse primers. TCRdb re-called the multiplex PCR reads with CATT. The sample carries about 27,000 gamma-chain clones, over 15% recorded once. Sequenced material: Vdelta1+ gamma-delta thymocytes from the thymus. Documented subset: FACS-sorted CD3+ TCRalphabeta- TCRVdelta1+ TCRVdelta2- thymocytes. Receptor source: a boy less than two years old who had congenital heart surgery.

The chain carries TRGV9 and TRGJ1 or TRGJ2. The length of the CDR3 is 13 residues. Looked up from germline, CDR1 is GITISATS and CDR2 is ISYDGTV (reference sequence). The V gene end was trimmed by 5 bases and the J gene end by 11 bases; junction bases not matched to a gene: 15. The CDR3 nucleotides are TGTGCCTTGTGGGGGGACGGTGTAAGGGAGAAACTCTTT. Amino acid sequence: CALWGDGVREKLF.

This chain links TRGV3 with TRGJ1 or TRGJ2. Germline V gene data show CDR1 as VTNTFY and CDR2 as YDVSTARD (reference sequence). V trimming: 0 bases; J trimming: 7 bases; junction bases outside the gene matches: 9. CDR3 length: 14 amino acids. CDR3 region: CATWDRPLCYKKLF. The CDR3 bases are TGTGCCACCTGGGACAGGCCTCTTTGCTATAAGAAACTCTTT.

There are a few counts of this clone. The rearrangement joins TRGV5 to TRGJP1. Germline V gives CDR1 VINAFY, CDR2 YDVSNSKD. CDR3 size: 15 residues. The V gene end was trimmed by 2 bases and the J gene end by 0 bases; junction bases not matched to a gene: 3. As DNA, the CDR3 is TGTGCCACCTGGGACACCCATACCACTGGTTGGTTCAAGATATTT. Amino acids: CATWDTHTTGWFKIF.

This clone has just a few counts. Other DNA sequences in this specimen translate into the identical CDR3. V is TRGV9 and J is TRGJ1 or TRGJ2. Trimming took 1 base from V and 4 from J; bases not matched to a gene: 4. This CDR3 is 13 amino acids long. CDR1 is GITISATS, CDR2 ISYDGTV, per germline (reference sequence). The CDR3 DNA follows: TGTGCCTTGTGGGAGGTTCCGTATTATAAGAAACTCTTT. This encodes CALWEVPYYKKLF.

This chain uses TRGV9 with TRGJ1 or TRGJ2. J was trimmed by 8 bases and V by 5 bases; bases with no gene match: 6. The germline V gene has CDR1 GITISATS and CDR2 ISYDGTV (reference sequence). The CDR3 totals 11 residues. The DNA for the CDR3 is TGTGCCTTGTGGGTCTGGCATAAGAAACTCTTT. This sequence encodes CALWVWHKKLF.

The chain employs TRGV3 and TRGJP2. The CDR3 covers 13 residues. The junction had 3 bases not matched to a gene; V was cut back by 6 bases and J by 2 bases. Germline V gives CDR1 VTNTFY, CDR2 YDVSTARD (reference sequence). The CDR3 reads CATWISSDWIKTF. In nucleotides, the CDR3 is TGTGCCACCTGGATAAGTAGTGATTGGATCAAGACGTTT.

The rearrangement links TRGV9 to TRGJ1 or TRGJ2. Germline assignment: CDR1 GITISATS and CDR2 ISYDGTV (reference sequence). V shed 3 bases and J 0 bases; nucleotides not matched to a gene: 8. The CDR3 runs 15 residues. The CDR3 protein is CALWESLGNYYKKLF. CDR3 nucleotide sequence: TGTGCCTTGTGGGAGTCCCTCGGGAATTATTATAAGAAACTCTTT.

This clone was seen more than once but under ten times. Other DNA sequences in the same sample also yield this CDR3. The chain uses TRGV3 and TRGJ1 or TRGJ2. Per germline, CDR1 VTNTFY and CDR2 YDVSTARD (reference sequence). The CDR3 is made up of 13 amino acids. Trimming cost V 0 bases and J 7 bases; bases outside gene matches: 6. DNA for the CDR3: TGTGCCACCTGGGACAGGCTGAGGTATAAGAAACTCTTT. Protein sequence: CATWDRLRYKKLF.

This clone was seen a handful of times. The rearrangement links TRGV4 to TRGJ1 or TRGJ2. The CDR3 runs 14 residues. Germline lookup yields CDR1 EGSTGY and CDR2 YDSYTSSV. V shed 0 bases, J shed 7 bases, and the junction held 9 bases outside the gene matches. CDR3 loop: CATWDGPMEYKKLF. CDR3 in DNA: TGTGCCACCTGGGATGGGCCAATGGAGTATAAGAAACTCTTT.

Notes on this clone: Other DNA sequences in the sample encode the same CDR3. V usage is TRGV4 and J usage is TRGJ1 or TRGJ2. This CDR3 is built from 15 residues. CDR1 is EGSTGY, CDR2 YDSYTSSV, per germline. V shed 0 bases, J shed 0 bases, and the junction held 5 bases outside the gene matches. DNA for the CDR3: TGTGCCACCTGGGATGGGCGGGGGAATTATTATAAGAAACTCTTT. This sequence encodes CATWDGRGNYYKKLF.

The chain employs TRGV5 and TRGJ1 or TRGJ2. Looked up from germline, CDR1 is VINAFY and CDR2 is YDVSNSKD. This CDR3 has 14 amino acids. V gave up 0 bases and J gave up 7 bases; unmatched junction bases: 9. Here the CDR3 reads CATWDRLGEYKKLF. As DNA, the CDR3 is TGTGCCACCTGGGACAGGCTGGGAGAGTATAAGAAACTCTTT.

The chain employs TRGV2 and TRGJ1 or TRGJ2. The V and J ends lost 0 bases and 0 bases, in that order; junction bases with no gene match: 8. CDR3 length: 16 residues. Germline V gene data show CDR1 as EGSNGY and CDR2 as YDSYNSKV. Written as DNA, the CDR3 is TGTGCCACCTGGGACGGGGAAAATTCGAATTATTATAAGAAACTCTTT. It encodes CATWDGENSNYYKKLF.

This chain connects TRGV8 to TRGJ1 or TRGJ2. This CDR3 is 15 amino acids long. The germline V gene has CDR1 VENAVY and CDR2 YDSYNSRV. Unmatched junction bases numbered 12, after V lost 2 bases and J lost 5 bases. In DNA, the CDR3 is TGTGCCACCTGGGATATCGTGGAGGCGGATTATAAGAAACTCTTT. Amino acid sequence: CATWDIVEADYKKLF.